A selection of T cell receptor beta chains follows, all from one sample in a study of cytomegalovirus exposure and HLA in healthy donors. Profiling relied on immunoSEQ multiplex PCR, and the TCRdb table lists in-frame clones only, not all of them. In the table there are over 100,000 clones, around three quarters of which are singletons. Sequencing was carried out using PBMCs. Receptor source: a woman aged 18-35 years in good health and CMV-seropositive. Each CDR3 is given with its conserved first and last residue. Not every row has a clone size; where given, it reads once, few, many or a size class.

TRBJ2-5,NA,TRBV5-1,CASSLGQGGLETQYF
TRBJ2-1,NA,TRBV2,CASSYSGTSGYNEQFF
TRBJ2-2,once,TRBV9,CASSVVAVPAPGELFF
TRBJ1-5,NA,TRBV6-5,CASSYTGDGNQPQHF
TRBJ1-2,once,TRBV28,CASSFPGQVNYGYTF
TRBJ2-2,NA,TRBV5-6,CASSSGQRWSGELFF
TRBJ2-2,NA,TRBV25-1,CVSTLGGGAGRTGELFF
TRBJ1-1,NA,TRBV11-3,CASSFSGTEAFF
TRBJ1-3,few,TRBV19,CASSWTVRGNLANTIYF
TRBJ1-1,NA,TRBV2,CASSAGGEYFEAFF
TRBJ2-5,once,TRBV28,CASSLDEGTQYF
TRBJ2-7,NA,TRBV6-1,CASSPQVVGGEQYF
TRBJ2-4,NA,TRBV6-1,CASSLRQGAEGIQYF
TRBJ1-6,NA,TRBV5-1,CASSPDNNSPLHF
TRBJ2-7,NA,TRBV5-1,CGSSLAGVAGARHEQYF
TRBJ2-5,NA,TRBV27,CASSFVTGPGETQYF
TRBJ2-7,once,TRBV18,CASSPPGSLGKEQYF
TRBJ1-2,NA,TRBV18,CASSLRGTDGYTF
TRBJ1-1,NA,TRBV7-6,CASSLVELTEAFF
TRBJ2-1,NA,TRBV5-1,CASSLTSIGQFF
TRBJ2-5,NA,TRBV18,CASSPGSRETQYF
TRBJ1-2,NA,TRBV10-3,CAISEPGYGYTF
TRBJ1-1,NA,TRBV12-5,CASGPSGGGTEAFF
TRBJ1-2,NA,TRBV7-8,CASGARGLNYGYTF
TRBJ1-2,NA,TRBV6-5,CASTPDRLNYGYTF
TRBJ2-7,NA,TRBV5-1,CASSLERPGEDEQYF
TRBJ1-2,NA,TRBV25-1,CASEGNSYGYTF
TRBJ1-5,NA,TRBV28,CASHTNQPQHF
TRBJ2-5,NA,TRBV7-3,CASSLTSLAGGGGTQYF
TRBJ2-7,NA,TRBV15,CATSRDGGSHEQYF
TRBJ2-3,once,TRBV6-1,CASSNPGGTQYF
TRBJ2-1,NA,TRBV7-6,CASSTLAGANEQFF
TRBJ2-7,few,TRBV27,CATTRLAGTYEQYF
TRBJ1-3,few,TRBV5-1,CASSGGQGHGNTIYF
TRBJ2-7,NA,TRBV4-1,CASSQDYPSGRYEQYF
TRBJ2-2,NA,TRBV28,CASRGLAGGKGTGELFF
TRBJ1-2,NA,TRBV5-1,CASSFRGDYGYTF
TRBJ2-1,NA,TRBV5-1,CASSSTPSSYNEQFF
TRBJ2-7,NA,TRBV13,CASSFLGLAGDEQYF
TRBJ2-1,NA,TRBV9,CASSVEILAGVNEQFF
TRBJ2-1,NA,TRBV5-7,CASSLRAGEIREQFF
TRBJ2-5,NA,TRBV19,CASSIPDFQETQYF
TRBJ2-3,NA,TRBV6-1,CASSEFSSGLGDTQYF
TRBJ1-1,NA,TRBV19,CASSIRTAITEAFF
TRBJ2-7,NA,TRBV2,CASSVESGAHEQYF
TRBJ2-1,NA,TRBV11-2,CASSGASGLSYNEQFF
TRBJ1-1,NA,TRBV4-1,CASSQDLAGIPLTEAFF
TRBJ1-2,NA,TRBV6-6,CASSYRGRSEGYTF
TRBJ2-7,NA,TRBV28,CASSLTGTSASYEQYF
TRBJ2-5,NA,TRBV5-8,CASSLALQETQYF
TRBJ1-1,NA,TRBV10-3,CAISSQGANTEAFF
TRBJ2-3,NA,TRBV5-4,CASTDRTGSTDTQYF
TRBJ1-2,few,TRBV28,CASGSLAQGTPYGYTF
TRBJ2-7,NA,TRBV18,CASSPPGGPYSYEQYF
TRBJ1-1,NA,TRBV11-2,CASSLSQGYTEAFF
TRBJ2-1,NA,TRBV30,CAWSVGSGGADEQFF
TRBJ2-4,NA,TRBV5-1,CASSGGQQGNIQYF